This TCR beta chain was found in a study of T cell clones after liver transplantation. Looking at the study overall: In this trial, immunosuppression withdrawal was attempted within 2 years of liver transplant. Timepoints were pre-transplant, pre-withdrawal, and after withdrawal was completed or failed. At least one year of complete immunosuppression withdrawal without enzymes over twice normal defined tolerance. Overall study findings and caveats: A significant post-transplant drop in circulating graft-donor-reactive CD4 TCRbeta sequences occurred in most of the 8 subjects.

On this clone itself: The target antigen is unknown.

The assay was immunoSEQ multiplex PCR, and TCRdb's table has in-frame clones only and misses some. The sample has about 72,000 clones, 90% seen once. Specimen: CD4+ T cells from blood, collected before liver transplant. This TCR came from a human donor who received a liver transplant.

The CDR3: CASSRDASGRSNEQFF. The DNA for the CDR3 is TGCGCCAGCAGCCGAGACGCTAGCGGGAGAAGCAATGAGCAGTTCTTC. The chain combines TRBV4-1 with TRBJ2-1; 10 bases agree with TRBD2. Trimming cost V 4 bases and J 6 bases; bases outside gene matches: 9. The CDR3 has 16 amino acids. Germline CDR1 reads MGHRA; CDR2 reads YSYEKL.